This TCR beta chain originates from a study of blood T cell repertoires in COVID-19. This CDR3 contains 16 residues. Authors' data handling: Quantification of nucleated cells was approximated via reference gene primer amplification. Sequencing was performed with immunoSEQ multiplex PCR; in TCRdb, only in-frame clones are kept and a portion is missing. Clonal size and the V and J genes are those of that table, whereas D and trimming came from the DNA. The table records 500,000 or so clones, about nine tenths of them present only once. Across under 25 US areas, participants ranged in age from roughly 18 to 95 years.

The sequenced material came from PBMCs or T cells enriched from blood (not recorded which). The source of this sequence is a woman between 18 and 30 years old who had recovered from COVID-19. The J gene is TRBJ2-1, the V gene TRBV21-1; the table gives TRBD1 as D, unverified against the DNA. TRBV21-1 is given as a pseudogene. CDR3 region: CASSTNRGGSYNEQFF. Written as DNA, the CDR3 is TGTGCCAGCAGCACTAACAGGGGTGGGTCCTACAATGAGCAGTTCTTC.